Listed here are 9 T cell receptor beta chains from one sample, sequenced in a study of monozygotic twins with inflammatory bowel disease. TCRdb re-called the 5' RACE reads; every CDR3 protein appears as one record, without DNA. The table for this sample gives 88,000 or so distinct CDR3 sequences. Source material: blood. Source of these receptors: a human donor with ulcerative colitis or Crohn's disease, or a healthy co-twin of an affected twin (not recorded which).

CDR3 sequence: CASSSTPPEQAYEQYF. This chain joins TRBV7-6 and TRBJ2-7; with no DNA, the TCRdb D assignment of TRBD1 cannot be verified. The germline V gene has CDR1 SGHVS and CDR2 FNYEAQ. The CDR3 spans 16 residues.

The V call is TRBV5-5, the J call TRBJ1-4; no DNA is available, so the TRBD1 call from TCRdb remains unchecked. This CDR3 comprises 15 residues. The germline V gene encodes CDR1 SGHKS and CDR2 YYEKEE (reference sequence). The CDR3 spells CASNHPGTENEKLFF.

The chain combines TRBV29-1 with TRBJ1-1; TCRdb's D call of TRBD1 is untestable without DNA. CDR3 length equals 14 residues. Germline loops: CDR1 SQVTM, CDR2 ANQGSEA. CDR3 sequence: CSVDVGVSDTEAFF.

The V call is TRBV11-2, the J call TRBJ2-1. In germline, CDR1 is SGHAT, CDR2 FQNNGV. The CDR3 spans 15 residues. This chain's CDR3 is CASSLMEISYNEQFF.

The chain uses TRBV23-1 and TRBJ2-7; with no DNA, the TCRdb D assignment of TRBD1 cannot be verified. TRBV23-1 is given ORF status, its function remaining uncertain. This CDR3 contains 16 residues. CDR3 amino acids: CASEPPPRQGAGEQYF.

This chain uses TRBV7-9 with TRBJ1-3. This CDR3 is 14 amino acids long. Germline lookup yields CDR1 SEHNR and CDR2 FQNEAQ (reference sequence). Here the CDR3 reads CASSPEFSGNTIYF. The complete variable domain, with remaining parts taken from reference TRBV7-9 and TRBJ1-3, reads DTGVSQNPRHKITKRGQNVTFRCDPISEHNRLYWYRQTLGQGPEFLTYFQNEAQLEKSRLLSDRFSAERPKGSFSTLEIQRTEQGDSAMYLCASSPEFSGNTIYFGEGSWLTVV.

J is TRBJ1-6 and V is TRBV27; TCRdb reports TRBD1, a call that lacks DNA to check it against. CDR1 MNHEY and CDR2 SMNVEV come from the germline V gene (reference sequence). CDR3 size: 14 residues. This chain's CDR3 is CASSYTGRSPPLHF.

V gene TRBV24-1 combines with J gene TRBJ1-1. CDR1 and CDR2 from the germline V gene are KGHDR and SFDVKD. CDR3 size: 13 residues. CDR3 loop: CATQDGGFSEAFF.

The chain combines TRBV6-1 with TRBJ1-6; the TCRdb D gene call, TRBD1, has no DNA to confirm it. The CDR3 loop spans 16 amino acids. Per germline, CDR1 MNHNS and CDR2 SASEGT. The CDR3 region is CASSLGGVPNNSPLHF.